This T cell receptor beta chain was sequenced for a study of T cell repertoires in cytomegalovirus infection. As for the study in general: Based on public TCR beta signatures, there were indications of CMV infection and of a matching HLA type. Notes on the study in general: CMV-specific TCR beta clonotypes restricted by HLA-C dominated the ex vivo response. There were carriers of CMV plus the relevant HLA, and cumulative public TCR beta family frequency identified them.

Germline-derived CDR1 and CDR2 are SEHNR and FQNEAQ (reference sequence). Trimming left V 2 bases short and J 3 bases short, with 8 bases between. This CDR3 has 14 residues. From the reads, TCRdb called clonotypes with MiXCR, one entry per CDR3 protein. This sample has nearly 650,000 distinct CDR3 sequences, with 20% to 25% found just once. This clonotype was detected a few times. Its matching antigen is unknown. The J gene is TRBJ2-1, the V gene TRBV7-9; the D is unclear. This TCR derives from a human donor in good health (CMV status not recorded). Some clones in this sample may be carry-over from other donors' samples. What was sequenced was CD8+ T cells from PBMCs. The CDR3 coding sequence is TGTGCCAGCAGCTTAATTCCCATCTACAATGAGCAGTTCTTC. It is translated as CASSLIPIYNEQFF.